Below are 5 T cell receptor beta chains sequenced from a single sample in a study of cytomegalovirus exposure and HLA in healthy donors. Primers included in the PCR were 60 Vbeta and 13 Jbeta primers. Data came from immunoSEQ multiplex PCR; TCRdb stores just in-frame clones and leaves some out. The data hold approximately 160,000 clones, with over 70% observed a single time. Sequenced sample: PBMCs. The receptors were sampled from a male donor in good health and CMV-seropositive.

CDR3 sequence: CASSLRTGGANEKLFF. The CDR3, as DNA: TGTGCCAGCAGCTTAAGGACAGGGGGGGCTAATGAAAAACTGTTTTTT. This rearrangement joins TRBV5-5 to TRBJ1-4; TRBD1 matches 10 bases. The CDR3 loop spans 16 amino acids. With 2 bases clipped from V and 3 bases from J, the junction kept 4 bases outside the gene matches. Germline values: CDR1 SGHKS, CDR2 YYEKEE (reference sequence).

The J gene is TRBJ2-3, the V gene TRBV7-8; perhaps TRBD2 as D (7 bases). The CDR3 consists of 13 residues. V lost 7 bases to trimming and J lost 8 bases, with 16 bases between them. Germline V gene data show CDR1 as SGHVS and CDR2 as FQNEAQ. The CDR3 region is CASKLGGAVTQYF. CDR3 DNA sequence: TGTGCCAGCAAGCTAGGGGGGGCGGTTACGCAGTATTTT.

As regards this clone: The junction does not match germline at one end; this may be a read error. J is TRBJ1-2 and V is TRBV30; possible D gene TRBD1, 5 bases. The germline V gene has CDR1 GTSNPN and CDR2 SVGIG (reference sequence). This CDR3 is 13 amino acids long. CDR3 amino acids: CAWNPQVSGAYLF. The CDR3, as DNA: TGTGCCTGGAATCCCCAGGTTAGTGGGGCCTACCTCTTC.

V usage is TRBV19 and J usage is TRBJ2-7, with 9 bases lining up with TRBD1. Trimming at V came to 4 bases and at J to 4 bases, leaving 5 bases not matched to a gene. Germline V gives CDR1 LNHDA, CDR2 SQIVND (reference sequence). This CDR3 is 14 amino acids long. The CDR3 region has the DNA TGTGCCAGTAGTACCGGGACAGGGCGATACGAGCAGTACTTC. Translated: CASSTGTGRYEQYF.

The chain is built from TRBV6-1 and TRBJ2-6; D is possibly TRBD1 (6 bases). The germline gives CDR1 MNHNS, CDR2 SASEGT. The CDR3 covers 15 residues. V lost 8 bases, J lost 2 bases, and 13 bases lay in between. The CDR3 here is CASSGEGAGANVLTF. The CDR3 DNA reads TGTGCCAGCTCCGGAGAGGGGGCTGGGGCCAACGTCCTGACTTTC.